This TCR beta chain comes out of a study of cytomegalovirus exposure and HLA in healthy donors. The wider study: In a later analysis, it was reported that the 120 validation repertoires had been produced on the same platform as the 700 or so repertoires belonging to the first cohort.

Measured with immunoSEQ multiplex PCR; TCRdb has only the in-frame clones, and not every one. The sample has over 200,000 clones, 70% to 90% seen once. This clonotype was obtained from a woman aged 18-30 years in good health and CMV-seronegative. Sequenced material: PBMCs.

The CDR3 loop is CASSLGGGSGNEQFF. The CDR3 DNA sequence: TGTGCCAGCAGCTTAGGGGGCGGGAGCGGCAATGAGCAGTTCTTC. This chain connects TRBV11-3 to TRBJ2-1, with TRBD2 matching 7 bases. Losses at the gene ends were 1 base for V and 6 bases for J; bases not matched to a gene: 6. CDR1 and CDR2 (germline): SGHNT, YENEEA. CDR3 length: 15 residues.